The rows below give T cell receptor beta chains drawn from one sample of a study of siplizumab effects on memory and regulatory T cells. TCRdb keeps only in-frame clones here, not all; method: immunoSEQ multiplex PCR. Among more than 85,000 clones listed, about 92% were seen once. The sequencing sample was made of Tregs sorted from blood. Receptors were obtained from a human donor in good health. Both conserved end residues are part of each CDR3. Only some rows state a clone size, as once, few, many or a class for expanded clones.

size	J	length	V	CDR3
NA	TRBJ1-2	12	TRBV6-5	CASNKFNYGYTF
NA	TRBJ1-2	15	TRBV29-1	CSVPKSFEQFYGYTF
NA	TRBJ2-2	16	TRBV4-2	CASSQVDGRGSGELFF
NA	TRBJ2-3	15	TRBV11-3	CASSARQGSTDTQYF
NA	TRBJ2-1	13	TRBV6-5	CASGRVVTNEQFF
NA	TRBJ2-7	17	TRBV7-9	CASSLTWTSGRENEQYF
NA	TRBJ2-1	13	TRBV6-5	CASYREVENEQFF
NA	TRBJ2-1	14	TRBV2	CASSDDPVYNEQFF
NA	TRBJ1-4	14	TRBV2	CASSELGTGGKLFF
NA	TRBJ2-5	16	TRBV7-9	CASSLSPGQGPETQYF
NA	TRBJ1-3	16	TRBV25-1	CASSDPGRSSGNTIYF
NA	TRBJ2-5	15	TRBV5-4	CASSLLSRDTREQYF
NA	TRBJ1-1	18	TRBV27	CASSLSQGAPPLDTEAFF
NA	TRBJ2-3	16	TRBV5-1	CASSLAGGLRTDTQYF
NA	TRBJ1-3	15	TRBV18	CASSLLPGSGNTIYF
NA	TRBJ2-1	16	TRBV5-6	CASSLEVRSSYNEQFF
NA	TRBJ2-2	14	TRBV19	CASSIVGGTGELFF
once	TRBJ2-7	10	TRBV10-3	CAIFPTVEYF
NA	TRBJ2-5	10	TRBV20-1	CSASGETQYF
NA	TRBJ2-2	13	TRBV7-2	CASRLGAFGELFF
once	TRBJ2-1	16	TRBV9	CASSLRPDVLYNEQFF
NA	TRBJ1-2	14	TRBV5-1	CASTQRTGNYGYTF
NA	TRBJ2-2	14	TRBV11-3	CASSLEKYTGELFF
once	TRBJ1-4	15	TRBV2	CASSTGDKGGEKLFF
NA	TRBJ2-1	11	TRBV5-1	CASSLYNEQFF
NA	TRBJ2-7	15	TRBV9	CASSPQAGGRYEQYF
once	TRBJ2-1	13	TRBV19	CASSIRGNNEQFF
NA	TRBJ2-1	16	TRBV10-3	CAISEWGTGAHNEQFF
NA	TRBJ2-4	13	TRBV2	CASSASPGNIQYF
NA	TRBJ2-7	13	TRBV5-1	CASNPGGLDEQYF
NA	TRBJ2-3	14	TRBV5-6	CASSLDRSTDTQYF
NA	TRBJ2-1	15	TRBV9	CASSVDFWTYNEQFF
NA	TRBJ2-5	15	TRBV5-6	CASSSRTGGFETQYF
NA	TRBJ1-3	15	TRBV7-2	CASSKSQISGNTIYF
NA	TRBJ1-5	15	TRBV2	CASRIAGDSNQPQHF
NA	TRBJ1-6	19	TRBV28	CASSLSLGQGKSSNSPLHF
NA	TRBJ2-3	14	TRBV6-5	CASSRSGGTDTQYF
NA	TRBJ2-5	12	TRBV2	CASSKQGETQYF
NA	TRBJ2-7	14	TRBV5-1	CASSIRTGPYEQYF
NA	TRBJ1-1	14	TRBV7-3	CASSVGSMNTEAFF
NA	TRBJ2-2	14	TRBV5-1	CASSPGTSAGELFF
NA	TRBJ2-7	16	TRBV11-2	CASSGQGLSRTYEQYF
NA	TRBJ2-5	16	TRBV6-6	CASSYSTGQGSQTQYF
NA	TRBJ2-7	17	TRBV9	CASSVEIRTGVWYEQYF
NA	TRBJ2-2	16	TRBV13	CASSLKGPLNTGELFF
NA	TRBJ2-3	14	TRBV5-1	CASSLSGTGSTQYF
NA	TRBJ1-2	13	TRBV6-5	CASRETADYGYTF
NA	TRBJ2-7	13	TRBV6-5	CASSRSGGREQYF
NA	NA	16	TRBV9	CASSVAGGTGPYEQYF
NA	TRBJ2-3	16	TRBV19	CASSMGLAARTDTQYF
NA	TRBJ1-1	14	TRBV11-2	CASSFFSGNTEAFF
NA	TRBJ2-5	11	TRBV10-3	CAITTGETQYF
NA	TRBJ1-2	15	TRBV27	CASSTSRTPNYGYTF
NA	TRBJ2-5	14	TRBV18	CASSLLAEDGTQYF
NA	TRBJ2-7	13	TRBV30	CAWNIFSSYEQYF
NA	TRBJ1-2	13	TRBV19	CASSMGGPYGYTF
NA	TRBJ1-1	15	TRBV7-2	CASSLLGGSNTEAFF
NA	TRBJ2-3	13	TRBV30	CAWTSGSTDTQYF
few	TRBJ2-7	13	TRBV10-1	CASSESTRYEQYF
NA	TRBJ2-5	15	TRBV19	CASSKRNRGGETQYF